This TCR beta chain appears in the sequencing data of a study of T cells after somatic rescue of genetic block. Germline V gene data show CDR1 as SGHVS and CDR2 as FQNEAQ. The CDR3 runs 14 residues. V was pared by 0 bases and J by 8 bases, with 10 bases between. The sample holds one count of this clone. The method was immunoSEQ multiplex PCR; TCRdb's version includes in-frame clones alone and lacks a portion of them. The sample records 67,000 or so clones, more than 75% being singletons. Sequencing input: peripheral blood mononuclear cells (PBMCs). The chain couples TRBV7-8 to TRBJ1-4, with no clear D. The sequence came from a man aged 30 to 39. CDR3 in DNA: TGTGCCAGCAGCTTAGCAGGGCGGGGAGAAAAACTGTTTTTT. Its protein product is CASSLAGRGEKLFF.